The source of this T cell receptor beta chain is a study of PD-1 blockade in mismatch repair-deficient tumors. Study overall: Patients had around 11 mismatch repair-deficient cancer types and were previously treated and progressing.

The CDR3 is made up of 15 amino acids. Germline CDR1 reads MNHEY; CDR2 reads SVGAGI. V dropped 4 bases and J dropped 0 bases, with 11 bases sitting between them. A word on this clone: Its matching antigen is unknown.

Study conclusions and caveats: Tumor-resident clones, often absent from pretreatment blood, expanded after pembrolizumab and then contracted.

Assay used: immunoSEQ multiplex PCR; TCRdb lists only in-frame clones, some missing. The data hold 30,000 to 45,000 clones, with about 88% observed a single time. TCRs were sequenced from a few patients responding to pembrolizumab. The sample here was peripheral blood, taken 76 weeks after starting pembrolizumab. The chain has TRBV6-5 and TRBJ2-3, with D maybe TRBD2 (6 bases). The origin of this receptor is an adult with mismatch repair-deficient cancer. CDR3 amino acids: CASSSPAGSTDTQYF. The CDR3 bases are TGTGCCAGCAGTTCCCCAGCGGGTAGCACAGATACGCAGTATTTT.